This T cell receptor (beta chain) was observed in a study of blood T cells in healthy people across ages. Study-level points and caveats: TCR beta diversity per million T cells fell roughly linearly with age.

With respect to this clonotype: The antigen is not known.

With a J-beta primer mix and a sample-barcoded 5' primer, a second PCR ran about 7 to 12 cycles. Each CDR3 protein is one row after TCRdb ran MiXCR on the 5' RACE reads. The table lists approximately 1.5 million distinct CDR3 sequences, 35% to 45% of them singletons. The germline gives CDR1 MDHEN, CDR2 SYDVKM. Trimming removed 5 bases from V and 6 bases from J, with 11 bases in between. This CDR3 comprises 13 residues. The clonotype originates from a woman aged 18-30 years in good health. The gene calls are TRBV28 and TRBJ2-1; D gene uncertain. Sequenced: blood. Written as DNA, the CDR3 is TGTGCCAGCAGTACCCCCTCACCCAATGAGCAGTTCTTC. It is translated as CASSTPSPNEQFF.